Listed below are T cell receptor beta chains from one sample, sequenced in a study of cytomegalovirus exposure and HLA in healthy donors. Clones were read by immunoSEQ multiplex PCR, and TCRdb kept only the in-frame ones, dropping some. The sample carries about 200,000 clones, roughly 84% recorded once. Material for sequencing was PBMCs. These receptor sequences come from a woman aged 18-30 years in good health and CMV-seropositive. Both conserved end residues are part of each CDR3. Each record gives: clone size, J gene, D gene, V gene, CDR3 protein. A D gene is named only where the DNA matches it firmly. Clone size is not always given. Where it is, it says once, few, many or a class for expanded clones.

abundance: .
j_gene: TRBJ1-4
d_gene: TRBD1
v_gene: TRBV29-1
CDR3aa: CSALQGAREKLFF

abundance: .
j_gene: TRBJ2-7
d_gene: TRBD1
v_gene: TRBV27
CDR3aa: CASSLGTGDSYEQYF

abundance: .
j_gene: TRBJ2-7
d_gene: TRBD1
v_gene: TRBV28
CDR3aa: CASGTGTGMDEQYF

abundance: .
j_gene: TRBJ2-3
d_gene: TRBD2
v_gene: TRBV4-1
CDR3aa: CASSQKLAGGTDTQYF

abundance: .
j_gene: TRBJ2-7
d_gene: .
v_gene: TRBV2
CDR3aa: CASSEFFGSNYEQYF

abundance: .
j_gene: TRBJ2-2
d_gene: TRBD2
v_gene: TRBV7-9
CDR3aa: CASSLSGANTGELFF

abundance: once
j_gene: TRBJ1-1
d_gene: .
v_gene: TRBV5-6
CDR3aa: CASSRVAEAFF

abundance: few
j_gene: TRBJ1-2
d_gene: TRBD1
v_gene: TRBV9
CDR3aa: CASSAGQGNGYTF

abundance: .
j_gene: TRBJ2-1
d_gene: .
v_gene: TRBV28
CDR3aa: CASSFSLTAYNEQFF

abundance: .
j_gene: TRBJ1-2
d_gene: TRBD1
v_gene: TRBV4-1
CDR3aa: CASSQRTGGASGYTF

abundance: .
j_gene: TRBJ1-5
d_gene: TRBD1
v_gene: TRBV27
CDR3aa: CASSPGQALQPQHF

abundance: .
j_gene: TRBJ1-4
d_gene: .
v_gene: TRBV2
CDR3aa: CASSDSTENEKLFF

abundance: once
j_gene: TRBJ1-5
d_gene: .
v_gene: TRBV4-1
CDR3aa: CASSGSGVGTQPQHF

abundance: .
j_gene: TRBJ2-2
d_gene: .
v_gene: TRBV27
CDR3aa: CASSLLSGRNTGELFF

abundance: once
j_gene: TRBJ2-3
d_gene: .
v_gene: TRBV5-1
CDR3aa: CASSQKSSAYTDTQYF

abundance: .
j_gene: TRBJ1-4
d_gene: .
v_gene: TRBV27
CDR3aa: CASSLSNNPTNEKLFF